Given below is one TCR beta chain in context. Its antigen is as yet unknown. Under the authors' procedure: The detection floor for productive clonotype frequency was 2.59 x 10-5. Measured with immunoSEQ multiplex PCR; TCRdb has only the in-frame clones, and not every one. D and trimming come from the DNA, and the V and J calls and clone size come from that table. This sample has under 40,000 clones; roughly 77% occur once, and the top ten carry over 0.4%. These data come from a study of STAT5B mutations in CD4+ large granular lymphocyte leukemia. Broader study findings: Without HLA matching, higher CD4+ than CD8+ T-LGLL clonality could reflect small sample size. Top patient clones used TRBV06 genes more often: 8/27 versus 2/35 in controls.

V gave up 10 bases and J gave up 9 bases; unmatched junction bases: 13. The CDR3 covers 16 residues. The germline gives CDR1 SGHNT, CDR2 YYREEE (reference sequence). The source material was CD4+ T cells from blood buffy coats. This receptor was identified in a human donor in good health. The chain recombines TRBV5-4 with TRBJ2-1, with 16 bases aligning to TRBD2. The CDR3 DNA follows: TGTGCCGGGGGACTAGCGGGGGGGCCATCCCGGCCTGAGCAGTTCTTC. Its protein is CAGGLAGGPSRPEQFF.